Below, 7 T cell receptor beta chains from the same sample are listed, as sequenced in a study of early T cells in non-severe SARS-CoV-2 infection. One entry per CDR3 protein, called by TCRdb with MiXCR from the 5' RACE reads. The sample shows some 80,000 distinct CDR3 sequences, approximately 15% of them seen only once. The sample comprised whole blood. The receptors were gathered from an adult who was a healthcare worker with PCR-confirmed SARS-CoV-2 infection or an uninfected control (not recorded which).

This clonotype was recorded many times. This rearrangement joins TRBV19 to TRBJ2-1, with 11 positions matching TRBD2. The germline gives CDR1 LNHDA, CDR2 SQIVND (reference sequence). The CDR3 loop spans 13 amino acids. Trimming took 4 bases from V and 15 from J; bases not matched to a gene: 8. This CDR3 reads CASSSLAGGNPFF. CDR3 in DNA: TGTGCCAGTAGTAGTTTAGCGGGGGGGAATCCGTTCTTC.

This clonotype was counted between two and nine times. The rearrangement links TRBV6-5 to TRBJ1-2, with 7 bases fitting TRBD1. The CDR3 is 13 amino acids. The J segment lost 9 bases and the V segment lost 7 bases, leaving 11 bases of the junction unmatched. Germline assignment: CDR1 MNHEY and CDR2 SVGAGI. The CDR3 coding sequence is TGTGCCAGCACCTGGGCAGGGGGGAGAAGCTACACCTTC. Protein: CASTWAGGRSYTF.

This clonotype was counted many times. This chain connects TRBV12-3 or TRBV12-4 to TRBJ1-1; no firm D call. Trimming took off 3 bases at V and 4 bases at J, with 9 bases between the two ends. The CDR3 is 13 amino acids. The CDR3 nucleotides read TGTGCCAGCAGTTTTAAGGGAGGCACTGAAGCTTTCTTT. Translated, it gives CASSFKGGTEAFF.

V and J are TRBV6-2 or TRBV6-3 and TRBJ2-7; no clear D gene. The V end lost 8 bases, the J end lost 2 bases, and 13 bases lay between the germline ends. The CDR3 runs 13 residues. The germline gives CDR1 MNHEY, CDR2 SVGEGT. The CDR3 here is CASQRDAAYEQYF. CDR3 coding DNA: TGTGCCAGCCAGAGAGATGCCGCCTACGAGCAGTACTTC.

This chain joins TRBV12-3 or TRBV12-4 and TRBJ2-3, with 7 nucleotides matching TRBD1. Germline trimming cut 6 bases from V and 2 bases from J; bases unmatched to any gene: 5. CDR3 length: 14 residues. The CDR3 region has the DNA TGTGCCAGCAGGCAGGGGGTCCTCACAGATACGCAGTATTTT. As protein: CASRQGVLTDTQYF.

The chain recombines TRBV19 with TRBJ1-2, with D possibly being TRBD1 (6 bases). Germline V gene lookup returns CDR1 LNHDA and CDR2 SQIVND (reference sequence). The CDR3 consists of 13 residues. Deletions cut 7 bases from V and 4 bases from J, with 13 bases between. The CDR3: CASTRGGGYGYTF. The CDR3 coding sequence is TGTGCCAGTACAAGGGGGGGCGGCTATGGCTACACCTTC.

Comment on this clonotype: One end of the junction is discordant with germline, which a read error may explain. The rearrangement links TRBV6-2 or TRBV6-3 to TRBJ2-5, with D perhaps TRBD1 (6 bases). The length of the CDR3 is 11 residues. CDR1 is MNHEY, CDR2 SVGEGT, per germline. The CDR3 sequence: CASFFPGHGCF. Here the CDR3 DNA reads TGTGCCAGCTTCTTCCCGGGACATGGGTGCTTC.